This TCR beta chain emerged from a study of shared clonotypes between healthy human individuals. Produced via immunoSEQ multiplex PCR; TCRdb's table is partial and in-frame only. Of millions of clones in the sample, roughly 95% were seen once. This CDR3 has 17 residues. Germline V gene sequence: CDR1 SGHTS, CDR2 YDEGEE. Trimming stripped 4 bases from V and 4 bases from J, with 20 bases between. In the CD4+ fraction, cells were divided into CD45RA+ naive and CD45RA-negative memory subsets. General study points: Relative to memory subsets, naive subsets generally showed larger estimated richness.

Comments on this clone: The antigen remains unidentified.

The gene calls are TRBV5-8 and TRBJ2-2; D perhaps matches TRBD2 (5 bases). This TCR was sampled from a man between 18 and 35 years old in good health. Material: naive CD4+ T cells sorted from blood. Regarding subset: CD45RA+ positively selected. CDR3 residues: CASSSGHAAVPTGELFF. The CDR3 nucleotides read TGTGCCAGCAGCAGCGGCCATGCCGCTGTTCCCACCGGGGAGCTGTTTTTT.